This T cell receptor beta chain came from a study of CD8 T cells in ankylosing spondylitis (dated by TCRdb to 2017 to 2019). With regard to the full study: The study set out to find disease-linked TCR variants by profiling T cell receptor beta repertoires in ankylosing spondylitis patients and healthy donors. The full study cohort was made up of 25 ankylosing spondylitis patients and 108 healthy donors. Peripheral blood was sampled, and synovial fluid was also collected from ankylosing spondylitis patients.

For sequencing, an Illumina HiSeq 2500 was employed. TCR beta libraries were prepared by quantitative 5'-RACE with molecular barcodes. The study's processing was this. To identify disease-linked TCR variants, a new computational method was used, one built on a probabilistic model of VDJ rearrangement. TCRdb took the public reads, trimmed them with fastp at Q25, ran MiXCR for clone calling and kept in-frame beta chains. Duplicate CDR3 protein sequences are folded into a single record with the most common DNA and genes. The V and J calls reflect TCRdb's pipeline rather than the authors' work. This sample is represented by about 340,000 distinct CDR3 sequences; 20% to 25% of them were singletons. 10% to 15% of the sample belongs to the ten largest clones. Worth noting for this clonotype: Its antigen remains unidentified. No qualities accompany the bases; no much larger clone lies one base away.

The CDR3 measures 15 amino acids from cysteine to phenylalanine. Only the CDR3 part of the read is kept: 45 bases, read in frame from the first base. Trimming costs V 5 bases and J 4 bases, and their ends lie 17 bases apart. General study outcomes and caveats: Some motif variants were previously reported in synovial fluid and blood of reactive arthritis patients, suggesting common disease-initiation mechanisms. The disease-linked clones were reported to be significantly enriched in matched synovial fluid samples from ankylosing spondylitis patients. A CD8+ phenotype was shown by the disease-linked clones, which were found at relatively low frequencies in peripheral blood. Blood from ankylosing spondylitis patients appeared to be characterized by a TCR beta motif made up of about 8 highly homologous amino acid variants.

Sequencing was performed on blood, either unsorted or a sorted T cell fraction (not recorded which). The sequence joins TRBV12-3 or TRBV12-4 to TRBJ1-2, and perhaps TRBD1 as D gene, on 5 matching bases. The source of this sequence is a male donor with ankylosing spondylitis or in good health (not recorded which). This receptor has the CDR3 CASSKGVSSFYGYTF. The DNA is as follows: TGTGCCAGCAGTAAAGGGGTTTCATCCTTCTATGGCTACACCTTC.